The 3 T cell receptor beta chains reported below all come from one sample, sequenced in a study of blood T cell repertoires in COVID-19. Repertoires were generated with immunoSEQ multiplex PCR, while TCRdb's copy carries only in-frame clones and drops some. Of 250,000 to 350,000 clones detected, about 88% appear once; the ten largest clones hold roughly 1.5%. Sample: peripheral blood. All receptors come from a human donor with COVID-19, enrolled during active disease. The donor label of this sample is uncertain.

The chain uses TRBV10-3 and TRBJ2-7, with 13 bases identical to TRBD2. The V and J ends lost 0 bases and 3 bases, in that order; junction bases with no gene match: 5. Germline-derived CDR1 and CDR2 are ENHRY and SYGVKD. This CDR3 is 17 amino acids long. The CDR3 sequence: CAISESWTSGSNYEQYF. The DNA for the CDR3 is TGTGCCATCAGTGAGTCCTGGACTAGCGGGAGTAACTACGAGCAGTACTTC.

The chain combines TRBV30 with TRBJ2-7; D gene unclear. The V end was cut by 7 bases, the J end by 0 bases, with 7 bases between. Germline CDR1 is GTSNPN and CDR2 is SVGIG (reference sequence). There are 11 residues in the CDR3. Written as DNA, the CDR3 is TGTGCCTACCGCAGCTCCTACGAGCAGTACTTC. It specifies CAYRSSYEQYF.

A few counts support this clone. V is TRBV7-9 and J is TRBJ1-1; D might be TRBD1 (5 bases). With 3 bases removed from V and 2 bases from J, the gap between germline ends came to 13 bases. The CDR3 is 15 amino acids. Per the germline V gene, CDR1 is SEHNR and CDR2 is FQNEAQ (reference sequence). The CDR3 is CASSLDVQVNTEAFF. CDR3 sequence (DNA): TGTGCCAGCAGCTTGGACGTACAGGTAAACACTGAAGCTTTCTTT.